This T cell receptor beta chain was obtained from a study of cytomegalovirus exposure and HLA in healthy donors. For this clone: The antigen remains undetermined.

60 Vbeta and 13 Jbeta primers were used in PCR. Profiling relied on immunoSEQ multiplex PCR, and the TCRdb table lists in-frame clones only, not all of them. The sample has about 43,000 clones; 50% to 75% are singletons. Germline CDR1 is SQVTM and CDR2 is ANQGSEA. This CDR3 region has 15 residues. V lost 6 bases and J lost 2, with 18 bases in between. Notes on the study in general: A highly shared variant cluster was judged a likely technical artifact. TCR beta chains numbering approximately 150 were designated cytomegalovirus-associated. Productive status was seen about 87% or about 30% of the time for most TCR beta V segments in an earlier analysis.

The receptor was isolated from a human donor in good health. Sequences were obtained from PBMCs. The chain links TRBV29-1 to TRBJ2-3; D may be TRBD1 (6 bases). The chain's CDR3 is CSVDPDSTFTDTQYF. The CDR3 DNA sequence: TGCAGCGTAGATCCGGACAGCACTTTCACAGATACGCAGTATTTT.